This paragraph reports one T cell receptor beta chain. Antigen unknown. The PCR made use of 60 Vbeta and 13 Jbeta primers. The method was immunoSEQ multiplex PCR; TCRdb's version includes in-frame clones alone and lacks a portion of them. The table for this sample gives 100,000 to 150,000 clones. The V segment lost 4 bases and the J segment 2 bases; nucleotides outside the gene matches: 7. Germline CDR1 reads MNHNY; CDR2 reads SVGAGI (reference sequence). The CDR3 sequence is 15 residues long. This sample stems from a study of cytomegalovirus exposure and HLA in healthy donors. Study as a whole: One earlier analysis, a look at about 179 million T cells, found approximately 120 million unique TCR beta sequences.

Whole-study findings and limits: About 90% or about 30% of the time was how often most TCR beta V segments were productive, according to an earlier analysis. Common viral pathogens were later found to be apparently linked to several of the most significant clusters.

This chain links TRBV6-6 with TRBJ2-5; 7 bases align to TRBD2. The receptor's source is a man aged 40-50 years in good health and CMV-seronegative. The sample comprised PBMCs. This chain's CDR3 is CASSSGLESQETQYF. The CDR3 DNA sequence: TGTGCCAGCAGTTCCGGACTAGAAAGTCAAGAGACCCAGTACTTC.